This TCR beta chain stems from a study of blood T cell repertoires in COVID-19. About the study: PBMCs, B-cell-depleted T cells, or T cells provided the cDNA or gDNA that made up the material.

This CDR3 has 16 amino acids. Trimming took 5 bases from V and 2 from J, leaving 17 bases between them. Germline CDR1 is SGDLS and CDR2 is YYNGEE. Assay used: immunoSEQ multiplex PCR; TCRdb lists only in-frame clones, some missing. The table records about 200,000 clones, more than 75% of them present only once. The gene calls are TRBV9 and TRBJ2-1; D may be TRBD2 (6 bases). The sequence was collected from a man between 35 and 55 years old with acute COVID-19. The sequenced sample consisted of PBMCs or T cells enriched from blood (not recorded which). In DNA form, the CDR3 reads TGTGCCAGCAGGGCTACGGGACTGGAGGCCTACAATGAGCAGTTCTTC. Its protein is CASRATGLEAYNEQFF.